Below, one T cell receptor (beta chain) is given with its context. As yet, its antigen is unknown. Researchers took RNA transcripts and amplified TCR beta CDR3 regions from them. The library came from an HTBI-primed first-round RT-PCR and a second-round multiplex PCR. Using its own MiXCR run on the multiplex PCR reads, TCRdb lists one record per CDR3 protein. This sample has about 620,000 distinct CDR3 sequences, with about a fifth found just once. The entry originates in a study of Graves' ophthalmopathy and Graves' hyperthyroidism. In the study overall: At the time of initial diagnosis and before any treatment, peripheral blood was collected.

Hyperthyroidism patients were newly diagnosed, under 2 months' duration, aged 18 to 65. With 2 bases removed from V and 7 bases from J, the gap between germline ends came to 18 bases. The CDR3 runs 15 residues. CDR1 is LGHDT, CDR2 YNNKEL, per germline (reference sequence). Study-level points and caveats: Predictions made by the model for ophthalmopathy progression reached roughly 64% sensitivity and less than 80% specificity. Most thyroid clonotypes expanded beyond 0.001 frequency were also found in blood.

The J gene is TRBJ2-7, the V gene TRBV3-1, with D possibly TRBD2 on 6 matching bases. This receptor was obtained from a woman between 18 and 29 years old with stable Graves' hyperthyroidism. Some clones in this sample may be carry-over from other donors' samples. Material: peripheral blood. CDR3 sequence (DNA): TGTGCCAGCAGCCAATACCCCGGGACTGCTTGGGAGCAGTACTTC. This encodes CASSQYPGTAWEQYF.